This TCR beta chain was sequenced during a study of blood T cell repertoires in COVID-19. In the study overall: Collection of acute and convalescent COVID-19 samples took place in the United States, Italy and Spain. In each case, the material was cDNA or gDNA derived from T cells, B-cell-depleted T cells, or PBMCs.

As originally analysed: Quantification of nucleated cells was approximated via reference gene primer amplification. Some clones are missing from TCRdb's copy, which holds only in-frame ones; the method was immunoSEQ multiplex PCR. D and trimming come from the DNA, and the V and J calls and clone size come from that table. There are 110,000 to 150,000 clones in the sample; 70% to 85% occur only once, and around 6.8% lies in the top ten. The germline gives CDR1 SGHRS, CDR2 YFSETQ. Trimming cost V 0 bases and J 6 bases; bases outside gene matches: 7. The CDR3 spans 15 residues. The chain combines TRBV5-1 with TRBJ2-7; the match to TRBD1 covers 9 bases. Sequencing was performed on peripheral blood. This TCR derives from a human donor in a cohort sampled during active COVID-19. CDR3 in DNA: TGCGCCAGCAGCTTGGAGGGACAGGGTCTCGGCGAGCAGTACTTC. This codes for CASSLEGQGLGEQYF.